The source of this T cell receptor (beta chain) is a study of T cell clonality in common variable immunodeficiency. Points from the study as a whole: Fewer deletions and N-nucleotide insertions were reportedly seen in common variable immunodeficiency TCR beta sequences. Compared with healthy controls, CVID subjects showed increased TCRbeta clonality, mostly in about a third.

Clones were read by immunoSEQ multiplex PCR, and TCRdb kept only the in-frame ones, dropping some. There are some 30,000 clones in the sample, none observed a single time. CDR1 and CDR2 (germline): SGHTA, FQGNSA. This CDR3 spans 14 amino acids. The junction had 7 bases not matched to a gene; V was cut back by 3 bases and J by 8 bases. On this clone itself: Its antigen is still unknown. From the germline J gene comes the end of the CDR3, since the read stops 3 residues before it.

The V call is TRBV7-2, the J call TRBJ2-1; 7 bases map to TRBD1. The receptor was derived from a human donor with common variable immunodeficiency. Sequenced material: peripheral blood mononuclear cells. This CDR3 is CASSFLTGYDEQFF. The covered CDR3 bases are TGTGCCAGCAGCTTCTTGACAGGGTATGATGAG. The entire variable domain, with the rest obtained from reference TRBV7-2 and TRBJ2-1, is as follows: GAGVSQSPSNKVTEKGKDVELRCDPISGHTALYWYRQSLGQGLEFLIYFQGNSAPDKSGLPSDRFSAERTGGSVSTLTIQRTQQEDSAVYLCASSFLTGYDEQFFGPGTRLTVL.